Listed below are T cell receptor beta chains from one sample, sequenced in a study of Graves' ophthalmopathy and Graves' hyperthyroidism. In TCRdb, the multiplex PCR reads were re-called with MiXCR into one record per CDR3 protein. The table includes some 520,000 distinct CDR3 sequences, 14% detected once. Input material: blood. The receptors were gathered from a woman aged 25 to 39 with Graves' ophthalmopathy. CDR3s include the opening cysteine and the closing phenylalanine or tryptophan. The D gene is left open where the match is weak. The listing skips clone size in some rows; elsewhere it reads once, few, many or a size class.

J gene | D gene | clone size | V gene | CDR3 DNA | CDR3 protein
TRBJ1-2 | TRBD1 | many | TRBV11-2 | TGTGCCAGCAGCCGTCCTCCGGGACAGGGTTTGGATGGCTACACCTTC | CASSRPPGQGLDGYTF
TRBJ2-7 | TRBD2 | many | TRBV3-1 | TGTGCCAGCAGCCAAGCCCGGGGGGGCATGAACTACGAGCAGTACTTC | CASSQARGGMNYEQYF
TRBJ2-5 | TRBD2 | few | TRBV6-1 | TGTGCCAGCAGTGAAGTGGGACTAGCGGGGGGAAGAGAGACCCAGTACTTC | CASSEVGLAGGRETQYF
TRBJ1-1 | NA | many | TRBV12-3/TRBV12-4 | TGTGCCAGCAGCCGGGGGACGGTGAACACTGAAGCTTTCTTT | CASSRGTVNTEAFF
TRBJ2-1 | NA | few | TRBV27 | TGTGCCAGCAGTTTTCAGGGGCATGAGCAGTTCTTC | CASSFQGHEQFF
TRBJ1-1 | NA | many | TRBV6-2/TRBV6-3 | TGTGCCACCTACCCTACGGGGAAGGGAAACACTGAAGCTTTCTTT | CATYPTGKGNTEAFF
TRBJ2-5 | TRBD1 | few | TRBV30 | TGTGCCTGGGACCCGGGACAGAGAGCGAAGACCCAGTACTTC | CAWDPGQRAKTQYF
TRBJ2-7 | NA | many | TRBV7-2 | TGTGCCAGCAGCTTGGGACGACTCTACGAGCAGTACTTC | CASSLGRLYEQYF
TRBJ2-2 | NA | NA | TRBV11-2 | TGTGCCAGCAGCCCCGGTCCCCGGGAGCTGTTTTTT | CASSPGPRELFF
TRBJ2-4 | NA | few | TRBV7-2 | TGTGCCAGCAGCTTAGGCGCCAGGGGGGGACGCCAAGAAAACATTCAGTACTTC | CASSLGARGGRQENIQYF
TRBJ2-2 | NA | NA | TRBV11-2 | TGTGCCAGCAGCGCCCCCCTCGGGGGGCTTACCGGGGAGCTGTTTTTT | CASSAPLGGLTGELFF
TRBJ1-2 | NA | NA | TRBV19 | TGTGCCAGTATGCAGCAGGATGCCTATGGCTACACCTTC | CASMQQDAYGYTF
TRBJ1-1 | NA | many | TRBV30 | TGTGCCTGGAGTGGGCAGGGGAACACTGAAGCTTTCTTT | CAWSGQGNTEAFF
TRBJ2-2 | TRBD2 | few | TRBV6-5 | TGTGCCAGCAGTTCCCGGGGGGGAAGGGCCGGGGAGCTGTTTTTT | CASSSRGGRAGELFF
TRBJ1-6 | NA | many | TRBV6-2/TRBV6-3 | TGTGCCAGCAGACTTACCAGGGAACAGCCATTCCTCCACTTT | CASRLTREQPFLHF
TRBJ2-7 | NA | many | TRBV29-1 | TGCAGCGTGATATGGACATCATCCTACGAGCAGTACTTC | CSVIWTSSYEQYF
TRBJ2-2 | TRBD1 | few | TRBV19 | TGTGCCAGTACCCAACTAACAGGGGCAATCGGATCAGGGGAGCTGTTTTTT | CASTQLTGAIGSGELFF
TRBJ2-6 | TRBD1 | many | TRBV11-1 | TGTGCCAGCAGCCACACCGGGACAGGGGGCTCTGGGGCCAACGTCCTGACTTTC | CASSHTGTGGSGANVLTF
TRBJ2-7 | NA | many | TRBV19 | TGTGCCAGTTCCGACATCTACGAGCAGTACTTC | CASSDIYEQYF
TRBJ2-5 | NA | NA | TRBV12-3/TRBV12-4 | TGTGCCAGCAGTCCCAGCAGGCAAGAGACCCAGTACTTC | CASSPSRQETQYF
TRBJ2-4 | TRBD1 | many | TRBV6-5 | TGTGCCAGCAGTCTACCGGGACAGAGGGACATTCAGTACTTC | CASSLPGQRDIQYF
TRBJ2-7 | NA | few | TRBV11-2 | TGTGCCAGCAGCCCTCGGATAGGGGCAGGGGAGCTCTACGAGCAGTACTTC | CASSPRIGAGELYEQYF
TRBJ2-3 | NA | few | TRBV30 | TGTGCCTGGATATTGAGCACAGATACGCAGTATTTT | CAWILSTDTQYF
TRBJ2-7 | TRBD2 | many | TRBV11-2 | TGTGCCAGCAGCTTAGAACGGGAGGGTTACGAGCAGTACTTC | CASSLEREGYEQYF
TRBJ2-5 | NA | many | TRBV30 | TGTGCCTGGAAGGGTCGCGGTATCGGCCAAGAGACCCAGTACTTC | CAWKGRGIGQETQYF
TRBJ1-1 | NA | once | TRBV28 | TGTGCCAGCAGTTGGGGGATTAGGAACACTGAAGCTTTCTTT | CASSWGIRNTEAFF
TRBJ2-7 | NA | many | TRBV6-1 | TGTGCCAGCAGTGCAACAGACGACTGGGGCTACGAGCAGTACTTC | CASSATDDWGYEQYF
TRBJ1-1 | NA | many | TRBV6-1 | TGTGCCAGCAGACTACGAAATTTGAACACTGAAGCTTTCTTT | CASRLRNLNTEAFF
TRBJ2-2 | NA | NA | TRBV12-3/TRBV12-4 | TGTGCCAGCACCATGACAGGAGGGACCGGGGAGCTGTTTTTT | CASTMTGGTGELFF
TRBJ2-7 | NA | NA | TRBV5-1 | TGCGCCAGCAGCTTAGGAGGGTTAAGCTCCTACGAGCAGTACTTC | CASSLGGLSSYEQYF
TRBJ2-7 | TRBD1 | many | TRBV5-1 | TGCGCCAGTGGACAGGGGAGCTCCTACGAGCAGTACTTC | CASGQGSSYEQYF
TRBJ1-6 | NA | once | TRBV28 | TGTGCCAGCAGTTTAAATTATGGTGGCCGACATAATTCACCCCTCCACTTT | CASSLNYGGRHNSPLHF
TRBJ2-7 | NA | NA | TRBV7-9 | TGTGCCAGCAGCTTATCTATCGTGTCCTACGATCAGTACTTC | CASSLSIVSYDQYF
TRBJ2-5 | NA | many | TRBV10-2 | TGCGCCAGCAGTGAATACTACCAAGAGACCCAGTACTTC | CASSEYYQETQYF
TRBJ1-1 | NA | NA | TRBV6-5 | TGTGCCAGCAGTTACTCCCAGGTATCCGGTGGGGGCACTGAAGCTTTCTTT | CASSYSQVSGGGTEAFF
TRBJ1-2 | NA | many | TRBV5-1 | TGCGCCAGCAGCTTCAGGGTTGGCGGCTACACCTTC | CASSFRVGGYTF
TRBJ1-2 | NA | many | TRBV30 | TGTGCCTGGAGTGTACGTTATTGGGGGGCGGACTATGGCTACACCTTC | CAWSVRYWGADYGYTF
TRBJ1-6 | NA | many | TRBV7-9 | TGTGCCAGCAGCTTAGCAAGTTCTTCACCCCTCCACTTT | CASSLASSSPLHF
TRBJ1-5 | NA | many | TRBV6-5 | TGTGCCACTGCACAGGGAGGGGCCCAGCATTTT | CATAQGGAQHF
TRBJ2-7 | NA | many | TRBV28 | TGTGCCAGCAGCTTCTCCCCGACTAGAGTCGGAGACGAGCAGTACTTC | CASSFSPTRVGDEQYF
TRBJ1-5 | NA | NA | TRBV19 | TGTGCCAGTAGCGTTACAGGGAGCAGCAATCAGCCCCAGCATTTT | CASSVTGSSNQPQHF
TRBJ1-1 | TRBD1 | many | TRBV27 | TGTGCCAGCAGTTCAGGACAGGGTGTCCCTGAAGCTTTCTTT | CASSSGQGVPEAFF
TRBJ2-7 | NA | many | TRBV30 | TGTGCCGGCTCCCGGGGTTTCTCCTACGAGCAGTACTTC | CAGSRGFSYEQYF
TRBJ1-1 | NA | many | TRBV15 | TGTGCCACCAGCAGAGATAGGTCAGGGTTCGTCACTGAAGCTTTCTTT | CATSRDRSGFVTEAFF
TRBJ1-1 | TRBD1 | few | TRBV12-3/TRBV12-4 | TGTGCCAGCACCACGACAGGGATGAACACTGAAGCTTTCTTT | CASTTTGMNTEAFF
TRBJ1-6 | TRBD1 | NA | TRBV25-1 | TGTGCCAGCACCAACAGGGGGTGGGATTCACCCCTCCACTTT | CASTNRGWDSPLHF
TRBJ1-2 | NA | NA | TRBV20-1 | TGCAGTGCCCCCGTGCCTAATGGCTACACCTTC | CSAPVPNGYTF
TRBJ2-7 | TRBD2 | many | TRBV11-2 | TGTGCCAGCACGCTTAGGGGACTAGCCTACGAGCAGTACTTC | CASTLRGLAYEQYF
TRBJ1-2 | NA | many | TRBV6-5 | TGTGCCAGCAGTTACGGGGCTGGCTATGGCTACACCTTC | CASSYGAGYGYTF
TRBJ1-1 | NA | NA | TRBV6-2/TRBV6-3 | TGTGCCAGCAGCCCCGCCCCCTCCGCAGGCCTCGAAGGGAACACTGAAGCTTTCTTT | CASSPAPSAGLEGNTEAFF
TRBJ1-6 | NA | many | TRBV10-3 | TGTGCCATCAGTGAGTCGGATTCACCCCTCCACTTT | CAISESDSPLHF
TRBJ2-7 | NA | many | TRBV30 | TGTGCTCTGGATGTAGGGGTGATCGAGCAGTACTTC | CALDVGVIEQYF
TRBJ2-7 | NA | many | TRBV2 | TGTGCCAGCATCAGGTGGTGGGAGATACTTTACGAGCAGTACTTC | CASIRWWEILYEQYF